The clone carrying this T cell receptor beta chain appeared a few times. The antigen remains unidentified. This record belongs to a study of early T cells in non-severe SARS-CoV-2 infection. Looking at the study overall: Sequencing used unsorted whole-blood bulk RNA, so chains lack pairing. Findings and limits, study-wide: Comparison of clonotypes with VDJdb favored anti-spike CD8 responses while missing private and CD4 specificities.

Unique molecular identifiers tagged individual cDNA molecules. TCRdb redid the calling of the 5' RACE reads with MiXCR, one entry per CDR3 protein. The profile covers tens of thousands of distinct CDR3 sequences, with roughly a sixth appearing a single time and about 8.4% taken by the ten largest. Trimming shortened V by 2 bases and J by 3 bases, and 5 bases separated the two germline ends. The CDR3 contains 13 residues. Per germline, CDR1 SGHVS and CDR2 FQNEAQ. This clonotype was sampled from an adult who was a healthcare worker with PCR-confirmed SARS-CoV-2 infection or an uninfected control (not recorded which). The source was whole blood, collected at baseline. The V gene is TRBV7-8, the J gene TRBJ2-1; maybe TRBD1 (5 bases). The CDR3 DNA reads TGTGCCAGCAGCTTACAGGGCTACAATGAGCAGTTCTTC. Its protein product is CASSLQGYNEQFF.